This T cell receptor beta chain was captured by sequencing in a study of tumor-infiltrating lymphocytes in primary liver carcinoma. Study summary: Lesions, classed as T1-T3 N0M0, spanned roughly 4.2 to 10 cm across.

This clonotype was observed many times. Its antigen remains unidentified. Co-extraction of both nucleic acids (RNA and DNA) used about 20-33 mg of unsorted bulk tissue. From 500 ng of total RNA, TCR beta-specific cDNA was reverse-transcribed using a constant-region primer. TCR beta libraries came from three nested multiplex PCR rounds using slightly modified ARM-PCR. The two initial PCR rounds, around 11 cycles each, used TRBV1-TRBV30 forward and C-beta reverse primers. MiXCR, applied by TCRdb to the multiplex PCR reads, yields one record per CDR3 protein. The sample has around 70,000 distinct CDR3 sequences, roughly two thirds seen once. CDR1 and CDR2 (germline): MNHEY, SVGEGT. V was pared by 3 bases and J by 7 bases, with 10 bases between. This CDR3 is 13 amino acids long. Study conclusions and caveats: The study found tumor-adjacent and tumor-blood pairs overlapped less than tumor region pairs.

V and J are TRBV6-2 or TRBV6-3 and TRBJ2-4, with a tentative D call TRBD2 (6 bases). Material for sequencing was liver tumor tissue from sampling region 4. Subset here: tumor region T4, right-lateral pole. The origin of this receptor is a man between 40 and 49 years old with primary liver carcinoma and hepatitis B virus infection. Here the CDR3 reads CASSYGEANIQYF. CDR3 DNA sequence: TGTGCCAGCAGTTATGGGGAGGCGAACATTCAGTACTTC.